One sample yielded the 11 T cell receptor beta chains listed below, sequenced in a study of beta chain features in type 1 diabetes. Reverse transcription of all isolated RNA meant that expressed TCRB transcripts were sequenced. The assay was immunoSEQ multiplex PCR, and TCRdb's table has in-frame clones only and misses some. The sample yields around 340,000 clones, around 9.7% seen once. Study-wide results and limits: Among all four CD4+ subsets, Type 1 diabetes patients had TCRB CDR3s that were moderately but significantly shorter.

Their recognized antigens are unknown. The material sequenced was central memory CD4+ T cells from blood. These receptors originate from a man aged 30 to 39 with type 1 diabetes.

This clone occurred a few times. The chain uses TRBV10-2 and TRBJ2-5; D remains unclear. CDR1 and CDR2 from the germline V gene are WSHSY and SAAADI. CDR3 length equals 12 residues. V lost 3 bases and J lost 2, with 4 bases in between. The CDR3 nucleotides read TGCGCCAGCAGTGATTATCAAGAGACCCAGTACTTC. Protein product: CASSDYQETQYF.

J is TRBJ1-1 and V is TRBV18; D might be TRBD1 (5 bases). There are 15 residues in the CDR3. Trimming cost V 6 bases and J 2 bases, with 16 bases left between them. Germline-derived CDR1 and CDR2 are KGHSH and LQKENI. DNA for the CDR3: TGTGCCAGCTCCAAATCTACGGGGGTCAACACTGAAGCTTTCTTT. Translating gives CASSKSTGVNTEAFF.

The gene calls are TRBV6-1 and TRBJ2-3; tentatively, D is TRBD1 (5 bases). V was shortened by 2 bases and J by 3 bases, with 9 bases between the two germline ends. Looked up from germline, CDR1 is MNHNS and CDR2 is SASEGT. The CDR3 has 14 amino acids. The CDR3 DNA sequence: TGTGCCAGCAGTGAAAAGGGGTCGACAGATACGCAGTATTTT. The encoded protein is CASSEKGSTDTQYF.

The chain employs TRBV30 and TRBJ2-3; 7 positions agree with TRBD2. V dropped 5 bases and J dropped 8; count of bases not matched to a gene: 4. The CDR3 is 11 amino acids. Germline CDR1 and CDR2: GTSNPN and SVGIG (reference sequence). The CDR3 nucleotides read TGTGCCTGGGATCGGGAGGCTACGCAGTATTTT. Translating it yields CAWDREATQYF.

This clone showed up just a few times. This sequence joins TRBV5-1 and TRBJ2-1; TRBD2 agrees at 11 bases. The junction had 15 bases not matched to a gene; V was cut back by 3 bases and J by 7 bases. Looked up from germline, CDR1 is SGHRS and CDR2 is YFSETQ. This CDR3 is 18 amino acids long. The chain's CDR3 is CASSSEPIAGGLNNEQFF. The CDR3 bases are TGCGCCAGCAGCTCAGAGCCCATAGCGGGGGGGCTAAATAATGAGCAGTTCTTC.

The chain is built from TRBV10-3 and TRBJ1-3; D remains unclear. V lost 10 bases to trimming and J lost 4 bases, with 8 bases between them. This CDR3 has 11 amino acids. Germline CDR1 ENHRY, CDR2 SYGVKD. CDR3 protein: CATIAGNTIYF. In DNA form, the CDR3 reads TGTGCCACGATCGCGGGAAACACCATATATTTT.

Ten or more counts support this clone. The chain couples TRBV27 to TRBJ2-2, with a possible D match to TRBD1 (7 bases). The CDR3 covers 16 residues. V lost 2 bases and J 6 bases, leaving 16 bases between the germline ends. Germline V CDR1 and CDR2: MNHEY, SMNVEV (reference sequence). The CDR3 loop reads CASSLSDREAPGELFF. The CDR3 coding sequence is TGTGCCAGCAGTTTAAGTGACAGGGAGGCCCCCGGGGAGCTGTTTTTT.

This clone was counted ten times or more. The gene calls are TRBV28 and TRBJ1-5; D not resolved. The CDR3 length is 13 residues. CDR1 MDHEN and CDR2 SYDVKM come from the germline V gene. Trimming shortened V by 7 bases and J by 7 bases, and 14 bases separated the two germline ends. As DNA, the CDR3 is TGTGCCAGCACCCGAAGCCCTCAACAGCCCCAGCATTTT. It specifies CASTRSPQQPQHF.

The chain uses TRBV9 and TRBJ2-3; TRBD1 might be the D (5 bases). There are 16 residues in the CDR3. Germline CDR1 reads SGDLS; CDR2 reads YYNGEE. The ends were cut back, 3 bases at V and 0 bases at J, with 14 bases in the middle. The CDR3 loop is CASSATQGSSTDTQYF. The DNA of the CDR3 is TGTGCCAGCAGCGCCACCCAGGGTTCGAGCACAGATACGCAGTATTTT.

This clone was counted between two and nine times. This rearrangement joins TRBV5-1 to TRBJ2-5, with 10 bases lining up with TRBD1. There are 14 residues in the CDR3. The junction had 6 bases not matched to a gene; V was cut back by 5 bases and J by 5 bases. The germline CDR1 and CDR2 sequences are SGHRS and YFSETQ. The CDR3 DNA follows: TGCGCCAGCAGTCCGGGACAGGGGCACGAGACCCAGTACTTC. It yields the protein CASSPGQGHETQYF.

This chain joins TRBV28 and TRBJ2-7; 9 bases map to TRBD1. Germline-derived CDR1 and CDR2 are MDHEN and SYDVKM. With 5 bases clipped from V and 9 bases from J, the junction kept 14 bases outside the gene matches. The CDR3 covers 15 residues. The CDR3 region is CASSLGTGSVRGQYF. The CDR3 DNA follows: TGTGCCAGCAGTCTCGGGACAGGGAGTGTACGAGGGCAGTACTTC. Looking up the rest from reference TRBV28 and TRBJ2-7 gives the full variable domain: DVKVTQSSRYLVKRTGEKVFLECVQDMDHENMFWYRQDPGLGLRLIYFSYDVKMKEKGDIPEGYSVSREKKERFSLILESASTNQTSMYLCASSLGTGSVRGQYFGPGTRLTVT.